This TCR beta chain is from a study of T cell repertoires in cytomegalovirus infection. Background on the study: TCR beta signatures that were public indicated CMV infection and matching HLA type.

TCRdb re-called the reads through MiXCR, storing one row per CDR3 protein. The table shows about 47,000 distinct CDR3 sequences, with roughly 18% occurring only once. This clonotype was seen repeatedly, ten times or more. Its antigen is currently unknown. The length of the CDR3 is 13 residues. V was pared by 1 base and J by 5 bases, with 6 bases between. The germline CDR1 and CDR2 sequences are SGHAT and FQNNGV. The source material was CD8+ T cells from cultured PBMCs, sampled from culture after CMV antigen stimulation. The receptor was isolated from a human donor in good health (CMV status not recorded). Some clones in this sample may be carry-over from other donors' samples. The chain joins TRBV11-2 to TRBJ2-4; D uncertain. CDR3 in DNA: TGTGCCAGCAGCTTAGCCGGCGAAAACATTCAGTACTTC. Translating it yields CASSLAGENIQYF.